This T cell receptor (beta chain) originates from a study of OX40 agonist ivuxolimab in advanced cancers. Study overall: Ivuxolimab was delivered to patients intravenously every 2 weeks at doses spanning 0.01 to 10 mg/kg. The diagnoses of dose-escalation patients were hepatocellular carcinoma, melanoma, renal cell or head and neck cancer.

Sequencing used immunoSEQ multiplex PCR; TCRdb keeps in-frame clones, though not all of them. The table lists approximately 57,000 clones, about 83% of them singletons, with approximately 2.8% in the top ten. Baseline was the first blood sampling point, followed by cycle 4 day 1 and cycle 7 day 1. This clone occurred a few times. CDR3 length: 14 amino acids. The germline V gene encodes CDR1 SGHTA and CDR2 FQGNSA. V was trimmed by 3 bases and J by 0 bases, leaving 7 bases between them. The sequenced sample was CD4+ or CD8+ T cells sorted from blood, obtained in a trial of the OX40 agonist ivuxolimab. The gene calls are TRBV7-2 and TRBJ2-3; unclear D gene. The source of this sequence is an adult with an advanced solid tumor such as melanoma, head and neck, liver or kidney cancer. As DNA, the CDR3 is TGTGCCAGCAGCTTCGGTATTAGCACAGATACGCAGTATTTT. Translation: CASSFGISTDTQYF.